This T cell receptor beta chain is drawn from a study of STAT3 mutations in large granular lymphocyte leukemia. TCRbeta libraries averaged around 37,000 productive templates per sample. Assay used: immunoSEQ multiplex PCR; TCRdb lists only in-frame clones, some missing. The sample lists approximately 13,000 clones; around 85% were seen once. Germline V gives CDR1 SGDLS, CDR2 YYNGEE. The CDR3 is made up of 18 amino acids. The trim removed 3 bases at V and 2 bases at J, leaving 8 bases unmatched. About this clone itself: What it binds is not known.

The study's findings and limits: After therapy, 6 of 18 patients switched clonotypes, all new clones STAT3 wild type. In several patients, dominant TCR clone burden exceeded STAT3 mutant burden, suggesting STAT3 mutation arose secondarily. In T-cell large granular lymphocyte leukemia, about half of patients showed multiple immunodominant subclonotypes.

The source of this sequence is a man aged 55 to 70 with T-cell large granular lymphocyte leukemia. Some clones in this sample may be carry-over from other donors' samples. Sequenced input: peripheral blood mononuclear cells. J is TRBJ2-5 and V is TRBV9, with TRBD2 identical over 15 bases. CDR3 DNA: TGTGCCAGCAGCGCGGGACTAGCGGGAGGAGGGGGACAAGAGACCCAGTACTTC. It encodes CASSAGLAGGGGQETQYF.